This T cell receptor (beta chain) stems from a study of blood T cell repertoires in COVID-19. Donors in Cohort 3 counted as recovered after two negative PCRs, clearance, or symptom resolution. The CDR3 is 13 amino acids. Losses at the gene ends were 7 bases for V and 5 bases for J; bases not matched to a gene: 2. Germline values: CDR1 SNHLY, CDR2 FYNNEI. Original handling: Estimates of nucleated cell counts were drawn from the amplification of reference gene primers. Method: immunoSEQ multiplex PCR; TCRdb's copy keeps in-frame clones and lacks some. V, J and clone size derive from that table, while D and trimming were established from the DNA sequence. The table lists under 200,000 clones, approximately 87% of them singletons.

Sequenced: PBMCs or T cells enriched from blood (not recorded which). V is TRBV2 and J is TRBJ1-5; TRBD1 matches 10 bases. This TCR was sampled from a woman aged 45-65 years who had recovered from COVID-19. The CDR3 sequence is CASKGTGDQPQHF. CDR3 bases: TGTGCCAGCAAGGGGACAGGGGATCAGCCCCAGCATTTT.